One sample yielded the 4 T cell receptor beta chains listed below, sequenced in a study of T-cell memory formation after mild COVID-19. One entry per CDR3 protein results from TCRdb running MiXCR on the 5' RACE reads. This sample has some 270,000 distinct CDR3 sequences, with 15% to 19% found just once. Material: PBMCs or a T cell subset sorted from them (not recorded which). These receptors all come from an adult woman who had mild COVID-19 (a few samples of this study predate the infection). Cell type and time point are not known.

J is TRBJ2-3 and V is TRBV6-1, with a possible D match to TRBD2 (6 bases). The germline CDR1 and CDR2 sequences are MNHNS and SASEGT. V gave up 6 bases and J gave up 4 bases, with 11 bases separating them. The CDR3 covers 13 residues. CDR3 loop: CASSQGLPDTQYF. Written as DNA, the CDR3 is TGTGCCAGCAGCCAGGGACTTCCAGATACGCAGTATTTT.

V usage is TRBV12-3 or TRBV12-4 and J usage is TRBJ2-7; TRBD1 matches at 8 bases. The CDR3 is 13 amino acids. The J segment lost 6 bases and the V segment lost 6 bases, leaving 7 bases of the junction unmatched. In DNA, the CDR3 is TGTGCCAGCAGCGCGCGGACAGGGACCGAGCAGTACTTC. Protein product: CASSARTGTEQYF.

This clonotype was found many times. The chain carries TRBV5-5 and TRBJ2-3; D might be TRBD1 (6 bases). With 2 bases removed from V and 4 bases from J, the gap between germline ends came to 8 bases. Germline V CDR1 and CDR2: SGHKS, YYEKEE (reference sequence). The CDR3 contains 13 residues. The CDR3 DNA is TGTGCCAGCAGCTTCCCAGGGGCAGATACGCAGTATTTT. Protein: CASSFPGADTQYF.

The V call is TRBV29-1, the J call TRBJ1-1, with TRBD1 identical over 7 bases. After removal of 6 bases from V and 6 bases from J, the junction contained 7 bases not matched to a gene. This CDR3 is 12 amino acids long. Germline V gene lookup returns CDR1 SQVTM and CDR2 ANQGSEA. CDR3 DNA: TGCAGCGTCCCCGGGACAGACCCTGAAGCTTTCTTT. As protein: CSVPGTDPEAFF.